One sample yielded the 32 T cell receptor beta chains listed below, sequenced in a study of response to subunit inactivated influenza vaccine. MiXCR, run by TCRdb on the RT-PCR reads, gives a single entry per CDR3 protein. This table holds about 800,000 distinct CDR3 sequences, 21% found once. The source was PBMCs from blood, collected roughly 5 days after vaccination. The receptor set was obtained from a man over 45 who received an inactivated influenza vaccine.

The gene calls are TRBV29-1 and TRBJ2-4; D gene unclear. CDR3 length equals 13 residues. Trimming took off 2 bases at V and 0 bases at J, with 5 bases between the two ends. Per germline, CDR1 SQVTM and CDR2 ANQGSEA. The CDR3 DNA sequence: TGCAGCGTTGAACCGTTAGCCAAAAACATTCAGTACTTC. It specifies CSVEPLAKNIQYF.

V is TRBV4-3 and J is TRBJ2-1; D is unresolved. CDR1 and CDR2 from the germline V gene are LGHNA and YSLEER. Trimming stripped 1 base from V and 2 bases from J, with 9 bases between. CDR3 size: 15 residues. The CDR3 nucleotides read TGCGCCAGCAGCCAAGCCGTCTTTACCTACAATGAGCAGTTCTTC. Its protein is CASSQAVFTYNEQFF.

The chain carries TRBV12-3 or TRBV12-4 and TRBJ2-5; D tentatively fits TRBD1 or TRBD2 (5 bases each). The CDR3 is 15 residues long. With 5 bases removed from V and 4 bases from J, the gap between germline ends came to 17 bases. The CDR3 bases are TGTGCCAGCAGTGACCTCTCTGGGGGAGTAGAGACCCAGTACTTC. As protein: CASSDLSGGVETQYF.

This clonotype was recorded a few times. V and J are TRBV6-5 and TRBJ1-3; a possible D gene is TRBD1 (5 bases). The germline V gene encodes CDR1 MNHEY and CDR2 SVGAGI. Trimming removed 2 bases at V and 4 bases at J, with 12 bases between. The CDR3 is 15 residues long. In nucleotides, the CDR3 is TGTGCCAGCAGTTACGGCGGGACCGCAGGAAACACCATATATTTT. Its translation is CASSYGGTAGNTIYF.

Many counts were recorded for this clonotype. The rearrangement joins TRBV13 to TRBJ2-3; the match to TRBD2 covers 14 bases. CDR1 is PRHDT, CDR2 FYEKMQ, per germline (reference sequence). The length of the CDR3 is 16 residues. Unmatched junction bases numbered 4, after V lost 4 bases and J lost 4 bases. CDR3 protein: CASSSTTSGGADTQYF. CDR3 nucleotides: TGTGCCAGCAGCTCTACGACTAGCGGGGGGGCAGATACGCAGTATTTT.

This clonotype was seen many times. The chain links TRBV7-2 to TRBJ2-7; D is uncertain. CDR1 is SGHTA, CDR2 FQGNSA, per germline. V was cut by 5 bases and J by 3 bases, with 11 bases left in between. The CDR3 loop spans 13 amino acids. The CDR3: CASSQINLYEQYF. The CDR3 DNA reads as TGTGCCAGCAGCCAGATAAACCTCTACGAGCAGTACTTC.

The chain has TRBV5-1 and TRBJ1-1; 7 bases align to TRBD1. Germline V CDR1 and CDR2: SGHRS, YFSETQ. This CDR3 comprises 15 residues. V shed 3 bases and J 0 bases; nucleotides not matched to a gene: 5. In DNA form, the CDR3 reads TGCGCCAGCAGCTCAGACGGGACAGTGAACACTGAAGCTTTCTTT. Protein: CASSSDGTVNTEAFF.

This clonotype has ten or more counts. The chain carries TRBV20-1 and TRBJ2-5; no firm D call. CDR3 length: 13 residues. Germline V gene data show CDR1 as DFQATT and CDR2 as SNEGSKA (reference sequence). Trimming pared 0 bases from V and 6 bases from J, leaving 11 bases between. The CDR3 DNA sequence: TGCAGTGCTAGAGATCACGACTCGAAGACCCAGTACTTC. This codes for CSARDHDSKTQYF.

This clonotype was detected only a few times. The chain joins TRBV20-1 to TRBJ2-7; maybe TRBD1 (5 bases). CDR1 and CDR2 from the germline V gene are DFQATT and SNEGSKA (reference sequence). This CDR3 is 13 amino acids long. The V and J ends lost 3 bases and 2 bases respectively, with 11 bases between them. The CDR3 loop is CSARAGMTYEQYF. The CDR3 nucleotides read TGCAGTGCTAGGGCAGGGATGACCTACGAGCAGTACTTC.

In DNA form, the CDR3 reads TGTGCCAGCAGCCCCGAACTCCCTATAGCGGGAGGGCTAGTGGTTTACGAGCAGTACTTC. This translates into CASSPELPIAGGLVVYEQYF. The genes are TRBV7-6 and TRBJ2-7; 11 nucleotides match TRBD2. V shed 5 bases and J 4 bases; nucleotides not matched to a gene: 22. This CDR3 comprises 20 residues. Germline CDR1 is SGHVS and CDR2 is FNYEAQ.

There are a few counts of this clonotype. V usage is TRBV24-1 and J usage is TRBJ2-2; D remains ambiguous. The length of the CDR3 is 15 residues. Germline CDR1 reads KGHDR; CDR2 reads SFDVKD. The V end was cut by 5 bases, the J end by 1 base, with 10 bases between. In DNA form, the CDR3 reads TGTGCCACCAGTGCTCCGGACGGGAACACCGGGGAGCTGTTTTTT. Translating gives CATSAPDGNTGELFF.

This chain connects TRBV28 to TRBJ1-6, with no clear D. V shed 3 bases and J shed 8 bases, with 8 bases lying between them. This CDR3 has 13 amino acids. The germline V gene has CDR1 MDHEN and CDR2 SYDVKM. The CDR3 reads CASSFGSYSPLHF. CDR3 in DNA: TGTGCCAGCAGTTTTGGGAGTTATTCACCCCTCCACTTT.

At least ten counts were recorded for this clonotype. The V call is TRBV7-2, the J call TRBJ2-1; the match to TRBD2 covers 12 bases. The CDR3 runs to 17 residues. Germline CDR1 and CDR2: SGHTA and FQGNSA. J lost 4 bases, V lost 0 bases, and 4 bases had no gene match. In DNA form, the CDR3 reads TGTGCCAGCAGCTTAGCCCACCTAGCGGGGGGGTACAATGAGCAGTTCTTC. Translated, it gives CASSLAHLAGGYNEQFF. Combining the CDR3 with reference TRBV7-2 and TRBJ2-1 gives the whole variable domain GAGVSQSPSNKVTEKGKDVELRCDPISGHTALYWYRQSLGQGLEFLIYFQGNSAPDKSGLPSDRFSAERTGGSVSTLTIQRTQQEDSAVYLCASSLAHLAGGYNEQFFGPGTRLTVL.

The sample holds a few counts of this clonotype. V usage is TRBV7-9 and J usage is TRBJ1-1; D gene ambiguous. Trimming left V 9 bases short and J 4 bases short, with 9 bases between. The germline CDR1 and CDR2 sequences are SEHNR and FQNEAQ (reference sequence). The CDR3 covers 11 residues. Written as DNA, the CDR3 is TGTGCCAGTCGAATGGGCACTGAAGCTTTCTTT. Translation gives CASRMGTEAFF.

The V gene is TRBV11-2, the J gene TRBJ2-6; D is possibly TRBD1 (6 bases). V shed 4 bases and J shed 2 bases, with 15 bases lying between them. The CDR3 is 17 residues long. The germline V gene encodes CDR1 SGHAT and CDR2 FQNNGV. The CDR3 coding sequence is TGTGCCAGCAGCTACCAGGGGTGGTTGGCTGGGGCCAACGTCCTGACTTTC. The encoded protein is CASSYQGWLAGANVLTF.

Remarks on this clonotype: One junction end disagrees with the germline gene, perhaps due to a read error. This chain links TRBV7-7 with TRBJ2-1; 9 bases fit TRBD2. CDR1 SSHAT and CDR2 FNYEAQ come from the germline V gene (reference sequence). The CDR3 runs to 17 residues. CDR3 nucleotide sequence: TGTGCTAGCAGCTTAGCGGAAGGACTAGCGAAATACAATGAGCAGTTCTTC. Its translation is CASSLAEGLAKYNEQFF.

V is TRBV12-3 or TRBV12-4 and J is TRBJ2-5, with 8 nucleotides matching TRBD2. CDR3 length: 14 amino acids. V was pared by 4 bases and J by 5 bases, with 6 bases of the junction left unmatched. CDR3 protein: CASSWRGVSETQYF. The CDR3 DNA follows: TGTGCCAGCAGTTGGCGGGGGGTCTCGGAGACCCAGTACTTC.

This clonotype was observed at least ten times. The chain links TRBV29-1 to TRBJ2-1, with TRBD2 matching 9 bases. J was trimmed by 6 bases and V by 8 bases; bases with no gene match: 14. CDR3 length equals 15 residues. The V gene's germline CDR1 is SQVTM and CDR2 ANQGSEA. In DNA form, the CDR3 reads TGCAGCTCTGCAGTGCGGGGGGGCCAGGGCAATGAGCAGTTCTTC. Translating gives CSSAVRGGQGNEQFF.

Concerning this clonotype: One end of the junction is discordant with germline, which a read error may explain. The chain uses TRBV10-3 and TRBJ1-1; TRBD1 agrees at 9 bases. CDR1 and CDR2 from the germline V gene are ENHRY and SYGVKD. The CDR3 loop spans 15 amino acids. Here the CDR3 reads CVISEVTGGYTEAFF. DNA for the CDR3: TGTGTCATCAGTGAGGTGACAGGGGGATACACTGAAGCTTTCTTT.

This clonotype has only a few counts. The chain has TRBV6-1 and TRBJ1-4, with D unclear. Trimming took off 6 bases at V and 6 bases at J, with 14 bases between the two ends. Germline CDR1 reads MNHNS; CDR2 reads SASEGT. The CDR3 has 14 amino acids. CDR3 nucleotide sequence: TGTGCCAGCAGCCTTGGGAGGTTGGATGAAAAACTGTTTTTT. Translation gives CASSLGRLDEKLFF.

V is TRBV11-2 and J is TRBJ2-5; 8 bases align to TRBD2. Trimming took 2 bases from V and 5 from J; bases not matched to a gene: 16. This CDR3 spans 18 amino acids. The germline CDR1 and CDR2 sequences are SGHAT and FQNNGV. This CDR3 reads CASSLQRTGGARWETQYF. The CDR3 DNA follows: TGTGCCAGCAGCTTACAAAGGACCGGGGGGGCGAGGTGGGAGACCCAGTACTTC.

V and J are TRBV5-6 and TRBJ2-4, with D perhaps TRBD2 (6 bases). The CDR3 has 14 residues. Trimming shortened V by 2 bases and J by 5 bases, and 11 bases separated the two germline ends. Germline values: CDR1 SGHDT, CDR2 YYEEEE. The CDR3 is CASSFNSGENIQYF. DNA of the CDR3: TGTGCCAGCAGCTTCAATTCGGGGGAAAACATTCAGTACTTC.

This chain joins TRBV5-1 and TRBJ1-2, with a possible D match to TRBD1 (5 bases). The CDR3 loop spans 14 amino acids. Per germline, CDR1 SGHRS and CDR2 YFSETQ. The ends were cut back, 4 bases at V and 3 bases at J, with 13 bases in the middle. In DNA, the CDR3 is TGCGCCAGCAGCACGTCCCAGGGAGACTATGGCTACACCTTC. Translation gives CASSTSQGDYGYTF.

The chain joins TRBV20-1 to TRBJ1-2; D remains ambiguous. In germline, CDR1 is DFQATT, CDR2 SNEGSKA (reference sequence). The V and J ends lost 6 bases and 4 bases respectively, with 18 bases between them. CDR3 length: 14 amino acids. CDR3 sequence: CSARKGEQSYGYTF. The CDR3 DNA reads as TGCAGTGCCCGAAAGGGCGAACAGAGCTATGGCTACACCTTC.

This clonotype was picked up a small number of times. This chain uses TRBV4-3 with TRBJ1-1; D is perhaps TRBD1 (6 bases). The V and J ends lost 0 bases and 2 bases respectively, with 10 bases between them. Germline CDR1 LGHNA, CDR2 YSLEER. The CDR3 sequence is 15 residues long. CDR3 bases: TGCGCCAGCAGCCAAGAGACGGGGACAAACACTGAAGCTTTCTTT. This codes for CASSQETGTNTEAFF.

The chain combines TRBV2 with TRBJ1-2; D remains ambiguous. Trimming cost V 6 bases and J 1 base, with 15 bases left between them. The germline gives CDR1 SNHLY, CDR2 FYNNEI. The CDR3 is 15 amino acids. CDR3 sequence reads: CASRDPGQLNYGYTF. DNA for the CDR3: TGTGCCAGCAGGGATCCGGGCCAACTTAACTATGGCTACACCTTC. The variable domain in full, with the rest retrieved from reference TRBV2 and TRBJ1-2, is EPEVTQTPSHQVTQMGQEVILRCVPISNHLYFYWYRQILGQKVEFLVSFYNNEISEKSEIFDDQFSVERPDGSNFTLKIRSTKLEDSAMYFCASRDPGQLNYGYTFGSGTRLTVV.

The chain links TRBV3-1 to TRBJ2-5, with unresolved D. This CDR3 contains 12 residues. V lost 5 bases to trimming and J lost 7 bases, with 11 bases between them. CDR1 and CDR2 (germline): LGHDT, YNNKEL (reference sequence). The CDR3 region has the DNA TGTGCCAGCAGCGATCTGGTTGGGACCCAGTACTTC. This translates into CASSDLVGTQYF.

This chain links TRBV6-2 or TRBV6-3 with TRBJ2-3; TRBD1 aligns across 8 bases. V was pared by 4 bases and J by 3 bases, with 6 bases of the junction left unmatched. Germline CDR1 MNHEY, CDR2 SVGEGT. The CDR3 length is 15 residues. DNA for the CDR3: TGTGCCAGCAGTTGGACAGGGTCGATGACAGATACGCAGTATTTT. Protein sequence: CASSWTGSMTDTQYF.

The sample holds a few counts of this clonotype. The V gene is TRBV29-1, the J gene TRBJ1-4; 8 nucleotides agree with TRBD1. Germline V gene data show CDR1 as SQVTM and CDR2 as ANQGSEA. This CDR3 has 12 residues. With V trimmed by 7 bases and J by 8 bases, 6 bases remained unmatched. CDR3: CSADRGGEKLFF. Written as DNA, the CDR3 is TGCAGCGCCGACAGGGGAGGCGAAAAACTGTTTTTT.

The genes are TRBV3-1 and TRBJ2-7; D might be TRBD1 or TRBD2, each matching 6 bases. The germline CDR1 and CDR2 sequences are LGHDT and YNNKEL (reference sequence). This CDR3 region has 17 residues. Trimming left V 0 bases short and J 3 bases short, with 18 bases between. The CDR3 spells CASSQDLWGAASYEQYF. The CDR3 nucleotides read TGTGCCAGCAGCCAAGATCTTTGGGGGGCAGCAAGCTACGAGCAGTACTTC.

The gene calls are TRBV7-9 and TRBJ2-7; D perhaps matches TRBD1 (6 bases). Trimming shortened V by 1 base and J by 2 bases, and 15 bases separated the two germline ends. The CDR3 covers 16 residues. The germline CDR1 and CDR2 sequences are SEHNR and FQNEAQ (reference sequence). CDR3 sequence (DNA): TGTGCCAGCAGCTTAGGTTCAGGGGTGAATCCCTACGAGCAGTACTTC. Its protein is CASSLGSGVNPYEQYF.

This clonotype was seen more than once but under ten times. The gene calls are TRBV5-1 and TRBJ2-1; D unresolved. Per the germline V gene, CDR1 is SGHRS and CDR2 is YFSETQ. Trimming stripped 4 bases from V and 2 bases from J, with 13 bases between. The CDR3 is 15 residues long. CDR3 in amino acids: CASSLGQVPYNEQFF. CDR3 sequence (DNA): TGCGCCAGCAGCCTCGGGCAGGTACCCTACAATGAGCAGTTCTTC.